This T cell receptor beta chain was identified in a study of T-cell memory formation after mild COVID-19. This clonotype was seen more than once but under ten times. Germline assignment: CDR1 SGHTA and CDR2 FQGNSA. The length of the CDR3 is 14 residues. V lost 5 bases and J lost 4; bases outside the gene matches: 7. TCRdb redid the calling of the 5' RACE reads with MiXCR, one entry per CDR3 protein. The data show about 320,000 distinct CDR3 sequences, over 11% seen once. The V gene is TRBV7-2, the J gene TRBJ1-2; the match to TRBD1 covers 7 bases. This clonotype originated in a young man who had mild COVID-19 (a few samples of this study predate the infection). Cell type and time point are not known. Sequences were obtained from PBMCs or a T cell subset sorted from them (not recorded which). CDR3 sequence reads: CASSAHRDSYGYTF. The DNA for the CDR3 is TGTGCCAGCAGCGCCCACCGGGACAGCTATGGCTACACCTTC.